The next 14 T cell receptor beta chains were all read from a single sample in a study of siplizumab effects on memory and regulatory T cells. Repertoires were generated with immunoSEQ multiplex PCR, while TCRdb's copy carries only in-frame clones and drops some. The sample includes about 60,000 clones, around four fifths seen only once; the top ten take 3.8%. What was sequenced was memory CD4+ T cells sorted from blood. These receptors all come from a human donor in good health.

V usage is TRBV29-1 and J usage is TRBJ1-2; D is unclear. This CDR3 region has 14 residues. Germline V lookup: CDR1 SQVTM, CDR2 ANQGSEA. V was cut by 4 bases and J by 4 bases, with 16 bases left in between. The CDR3 protein is CSVVVWSSGYGYTF. CDR3 coding DNA: TGCAGCGTTGTAGTTTGGTCGAGTGGCTATGGCTACACCTTC.

This clone was counted a single time. The V gene is TRBV7-2, the J gene TRBJ2-7; maybe TRBD2 (5 bases). Per germline, CDR1 SGHTA and CDR2 FQGNSA. The CDR3 is made up of 14 amino acids. V gave up 4 bases and J gave up 1 base, with 11 bases separating them. CDR3 residues: CASSSYERSYEQYF. The CDR3 nucleotides read TGTGCCAGCAGCTCGTACGAGCGGTCCTACGAGCAGTACTTC.

The J gene is TRBJ1-2, the V gene TRBV11-2, with a tentative D call TRBD1 (6 bases). V was shortened by 2 bases and J by 4 bases, with 17 bases between the two germline ends. CDR3 size: 16 residues. In germline, CDR1 is SGHAT, CDR2 FQNNGV. The chain's CDR3 is CASSLFRDNRFYGYTF. The CDR3 DNA reads as TGTGCCAGCAGCTTATTCCGGGACAATCGATTCTATGGCTACACCTTC.

This chain links TRBV6-6 with TRBJ2-1; D unclear. The V gene's germline CDR1 is MNHNY and CDR2 SVGAGI (reference sequence). The CDR3 is 13 residues long. The V and J ends lost 5 bases and 6 bases respectively, with 11 bases between them. The DNA of the CDR3 is TGTGCCAGCAGTAAGGTTGAGCGCAATGAGCAGTTCTTC. Translation: CASSKVERNEQFF.

This sequence joins TRBV18 and TRBJ1-2; D ambiguous. This CDR3 is built from 14 residues. Trimming took 5 bases from V and 0 from J, leaving 10 bases between them. CDR1 and CDR2 from the germline V gene are KGHSH and LQKENI. CDR3 sequence: CASSVTESNYGYTF. The CDR3 region has the DNA TGTGCCAGCTCAGTTACGGAGTCTAACTATGGCTACACCTTC. Full variable domain (missing parts from reference TRBV18 and TRBJ1-2): NAGVMQNPRHLVRRRGQEARLRCSPMKGHSHVYWYRQLPEEGLKFMVYLQKENIIDESGMPKERFSAEFPKEGPSILRIQQVVRGDSAAYFCASSVTESNYGYTFGSGTRLTVV.

The rearrangement uses TRBV18 and TRBJ1-5, with a weak D call TRBD1 (5 bases). Germline CDR1 is KGHSH and CDR2 is LQKENI. The V gene lost 2 bases and the J gene lost 6 bases, with 14 bases spanning the gap. This CDR3 is 15 amino acids long. The CDR3 nucleotides are TGTGCCAGCTCACCAACCCCGCAGGGTAGTCAGCCCCAGCATTTT. It is translated as CASSPTPQGSQPQHF.

The chain couples TRBV5-6 to TRBJ1-6, with 10 bases identical to TRBD1. From germline, CDR1 is SGHDT and CDR2 YYEEEE. The CDR3 has 14 amino acids. The ends lost 2 bases at V and 8 bases at J; junction bases unmatched: 1. The CDR3 loop is CASSFGQGDSPLHF. The DNA of the CDR3 is TGTGCCAGCAGCTTTGGACAGGGGGATTCACCCCTCCACTTT. Drawing the rest from reference TRBV5-6 and TRBJ1-6, the complete variable domain is DAGVTQSPTHLIKTRGQQVTLRCSPKSGHDTVSWYQQALGQGPQFIFQYYEEEERQRGNFPDRFSGHQFPNYSSELNVNALLLGDSALYLCASSFGQGDSPLHFGNGTRLTVT.

The chain has TRBV4-1 and TRBJ1-3, with 9 bases matching TRBD1. The CDR3 covers 17 residues. The J segment lost 3 bases and the V segment lost 1 base, leaving 7 bases of the junction unmatched. Germline values: CDR1 MGHRA, CDR2 YSYEKL. The CDR3 DNA reads as TGCGCCAGCAGCCAAGGGGTACAGGGGGCCTATGGAAACACCATATATTTT. Its translation: CASSQGVQGAYGNTIYF.

The V and J genes are TRBV19 and TRBJ1-4; TRBD1 is a possible D gene (6 bases). This CDR3 has 15 amino acids. The ends were cut back, 3 bases at V and 4 bases at J, with 12 bases in the middle. Germline loops: CDR1 LNHDA, CDR2 SQIVND (reference sequence). This CDR3 reads CASSIEGGYNEKLFF. The CDR3 nucleotides are TGTGCCAGTAGTATCGAAGGGGGGTATAATGAAAAACTGTTTTTT.

The gene calls are TRBV9 and TRBJ2-1; unclear D gene. In germline, CDR1 is SGDLS, CDR2 YYNGEE. The CDR3 sequence is 13 residues long. Trimming took 4 bases from V and 10 from J, leaving 15 bases between them. The CDR3 reads CASSPYGHREQFF. CDR3 in DNA: TGTGCCAGCAGCCCATACGGCCATCGGGAGCAGTTCTTC.

V usage is TRBV5-1 and J usage is TRBJ2-2; tentative D call: TRBD1 (7 bases). Germline CDR1 reads SGHRS; CDR2 reads YFSETQ. The V gene lost 5 bases and the J gene lost 1 base, with 12 bases spanning the gap. The CDR3 runs to 15 residues. The CDR3 bases are TGCGCCAGCAGGGGGGGACAGATGAACACCGGGGAGCTGTTTTTT. Translated, it gives CASRGGQMNTGELFF.

The chain employs TRBV18 and TRBJ1-1; no clear D. CDR3 size: 13 residues. Trimming took off 3 bases at V and 0 bases at J, with 5 bases between the two ends. Per the germline V gene, CDR1 is KGHSH and CDR2 is LQKENI. The CDR3 DNA reads as TGTGCCAGCTCACCGACGGTGAACACTGAAGCTTTCTTT. Translating gives CASSPTVNTEAFF.

About this clone itself: One end of the junction is discordant with germline, which a read error may explain. The CDR3 is CASSQDGGIQSQHF. CDR3 in DNA: TGTGCCAGCAGCCAAGATGGGGGCATTCAGTCCCAGCATTTT. This sequence joins TRBV4-2 and TRBJ1-5; D is possibly TRBD1 (6 bases). Germline V CDR1 and CDR2: LGHNA, YNFKEQ. CDR3 length: 14 residues.

CDR3 nucleotide sequence: TGCGCCAGCAGCTTGGGTCAGGGAGGGGAGCCCCAGCATTTT. The encoded protein is CASSLGQGGEPQHF. This chain connects TRBV5-1 to TRBJ1-5; a weak D match, TRBD1 (5 bases). This CDR3 contains 14 residues. Germline V CDR1 and CDR2: SGHRS, YFSETQ. Trimming removed 0 bases from V and 8 bases from J, with 12 bases in between.